Below are 5 T cell receptor beta chains sequenced from a single sample in a study of T cell responses to AZD1222 COVID-19 vaccine. Sequenced by immunoSEQ multiplex PCR; TCRdb stores in-frame clones only, minus some. The data contain about 150,000 clones, about 89% of them seen just once; the ten biggest clones take up approximately 8%. The starting material was peripheral blood, obtained 28 days after the second dose of the MenACWY control vaccine. Source of these receptors: an adult who received the MenACWY meningococcal vaccine as a control.

The chain links TRBV19 to TRBJ1-1; no clear D. V was cut by 7 bases and J by 2 bases, with 14 bases left in between. The germline gives CDR1 LNHDA, CDR2 SQIVND (reference sequence). This CDR3 has 14 residues. In nucleotides, the CDR3 is TGTGCCAGTATGCGGCAGTTCGCTAACACTGAAGCTTTCTTT. Protein sequence: CASMRQFANTEAFF.

This chain uses TRBV13 with TRBJ1-1, with a weak D call TRBD1 (5 bases). V lost 6 bases to trimming and J lost 6 bases, with 8 bases between them. Germline CDR1 and CDR2: PRHDT and FYEKMQ (reference sequence). The CDR3 runs 11 residues. CDR3 DNA sequence: TGTGCCAGCAGTGAAGGGGCTGAAGCTTTCTTT. It yields the protein CASSEGAEAFF.

V and J are TRBV10-1 and TRBJ2-4; D not resolved. The CDR3 totals 15 residues. Germline assignment: CDR1 WNHNN and CDR2 SYGVQD (reference sequence). Trimming cost V 0 bases and J 2 bases, with 8 bases left between them. This chain's CDR3 is CASSESADPKNIQYF. CDR3 in DNA: TGCGCCAGCAGTGAGTCGGCGGACCCCAAAAACATTCAGTACTTC.

The rearrangement uses TRBV7-2 and TRBJ2-5; 10 nucleotides agree with TRBD1. V lost 3 bases, J lost 4 bases, and 5 bases stayed unmatched. Germline assignment: CDR1 SGHTA and CDR2 FQGNSA. The CDR3 has 15 residues. The CDR3 spells CASSLGQGRRETQYF. In DNA, the CDR3 is TGTGCCAGCAGCTTGGGACAGGGGAGAAGAGAGACCCAGTACTTC.

The chain joins TRBV6-2 or TRBV6-3 to TRBJ1-5, with D perhaps TRBD1 (5 bases). V was shortened by 2 bases and J by 0 bases, with 14 bases between the two germline ends. The CDR3 contains 17 residues. Germline lookup yields CDR1 MNHEY and CDR2 SVGEGT. CDR3 nucleotides: TGTGCCAGCAGTTACAGGGAGGGGAGGAATAGCAATCAGCCCCAGCATTTT. Its translation: CASSYREGRNSNQPQHF.